This T cell receptor (beta chain) was obtained from a study of blood T cell repertoires in COVID-19. About the research overall: There were acute and convalescent COVID-19 samples, and they came from the United States, Italy and Spain. Sample material is recorded as cDNA or gDNA derived from T cells, B-cell-depleted T cells, or PBMCs.

As handled by the study authors: Amplification from reference gene primers served as the basis for estimated nucleated cell counts. Libraries were prepared by immunoSEQ multiplex PCR; TCRdb keeps only in-frame clonotypes and omits some of them. V and J calls plus clone size are reproduced from that table; the DNA served to infer D and trimming. The sample records 30,000 or so clones, 80% to 90% being singletons. The CDR3 length is 14 residues. The germline V gene encodes CDR1 MNHEY and CDR2 SMNVEV (reference sequence). Trimming removed 0 bases at V and 8 bases at J, with 13 bases between. This receptor was identified in a man of 80 years or more with acute or convalescent COVID-19. Material: peripheral blood. The J gene is TRBJ1-2, the V gene TRBV27; D is ambiguous. The CDR3 loop is CASSLSPRSWGYTF. CDR3 in DNA: TGTGCCAGCAGTTTATCCCCCAGAAGTTGGGGCTACACCTTC.